This T cell receptor (beta chain) was profiled in a study of blood T cell repertoires in COVID-19. Method: immunoSEQ multiplex PCR; TCRdb's copy keeps in-frame clones and lacks some. The sample lists some 78,000 clones, over 80% occurring once. This clone was recorded once. The V gene's germline CDR1 is ENHRY and CDR2 SYGVKD. The CDR3 sequence is 15 residues long. V was pared by 7 bases and J by 0 bases, with 13 bases between. The clonotype was recovered from a man aged 50 or older with acute or convalescent COVID-19. Sequencing was carried out using peripheral blood. The chain links TRBV10-3 to TRBJ2-1; possibly TRBD2 for D (6 bases). The CDR3 reads CAITLGGGSYNEQFF. DNA for the CDR3: TGTGCCATCACTCTCGGGGGAGGCTCCTACAATGAGCAGTTCTTC.